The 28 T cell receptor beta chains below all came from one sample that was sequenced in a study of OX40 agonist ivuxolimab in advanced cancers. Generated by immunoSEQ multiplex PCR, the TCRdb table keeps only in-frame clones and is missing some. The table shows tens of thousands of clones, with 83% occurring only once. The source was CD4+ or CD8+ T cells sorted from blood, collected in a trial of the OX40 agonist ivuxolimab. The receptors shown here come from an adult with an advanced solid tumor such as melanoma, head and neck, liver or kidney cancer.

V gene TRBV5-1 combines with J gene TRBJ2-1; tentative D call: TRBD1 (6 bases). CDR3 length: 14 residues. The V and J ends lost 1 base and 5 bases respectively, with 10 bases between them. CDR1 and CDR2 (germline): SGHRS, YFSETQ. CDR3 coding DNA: TGCGCCAGCAGCTTGTCAGGGGTGGACAATGAGCAGTTCTTC. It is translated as CASSLSGVDNEQFF.

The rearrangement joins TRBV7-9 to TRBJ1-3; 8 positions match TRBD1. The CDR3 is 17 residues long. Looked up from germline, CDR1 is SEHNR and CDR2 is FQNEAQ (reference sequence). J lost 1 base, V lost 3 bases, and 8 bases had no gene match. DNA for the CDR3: TGTGCCAGCAGCTTTTCCGGGACAGGACCATCTGGAAACACCATATATTTT. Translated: CASSFSGTGPSGNTIYF.

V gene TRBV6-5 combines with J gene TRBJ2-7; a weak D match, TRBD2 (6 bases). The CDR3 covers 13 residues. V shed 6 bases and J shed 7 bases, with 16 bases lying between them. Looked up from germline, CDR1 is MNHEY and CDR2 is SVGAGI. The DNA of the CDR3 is TGTGCCAGCAGCCCGGGGGAGGCGGGGGAGCAGTACTTC. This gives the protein CASSPGEAGEQYF.

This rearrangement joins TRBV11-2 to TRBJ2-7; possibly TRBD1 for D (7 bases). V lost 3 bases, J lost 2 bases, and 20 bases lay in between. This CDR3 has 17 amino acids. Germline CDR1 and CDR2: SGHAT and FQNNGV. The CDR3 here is CASSFTDRARGPYEQYF. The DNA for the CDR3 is TGTGCCAGCAGCTTCACCGACAGGGCGCGGGGACCCTACGAGCAGTACTTC.

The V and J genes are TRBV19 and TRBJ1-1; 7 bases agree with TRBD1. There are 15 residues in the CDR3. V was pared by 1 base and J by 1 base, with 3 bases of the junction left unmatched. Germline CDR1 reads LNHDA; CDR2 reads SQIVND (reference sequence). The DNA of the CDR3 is TGTGCCAGTAGTATAGGCGGGACAGAGAACACTGAAGCTTTCTTT. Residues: CASSIGGTENTEAFF.

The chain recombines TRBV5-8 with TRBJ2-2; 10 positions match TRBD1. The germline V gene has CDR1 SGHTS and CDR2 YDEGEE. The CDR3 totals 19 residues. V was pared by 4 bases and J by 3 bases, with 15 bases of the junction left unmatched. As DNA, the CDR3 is TGTGCCAGCAGCAGTCACCGGGACAGGGGAAGTACGTACACCGGGGAGCTGTTTTTT. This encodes CASSSHRDRGSTYTGELFF.

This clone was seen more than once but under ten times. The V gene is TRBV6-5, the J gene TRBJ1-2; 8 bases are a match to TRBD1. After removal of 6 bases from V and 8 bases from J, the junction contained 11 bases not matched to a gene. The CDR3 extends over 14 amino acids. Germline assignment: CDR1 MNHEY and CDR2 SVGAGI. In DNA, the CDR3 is TGTGCCAGCAGACTTCTGTCAGGGGGCGAAGGCTACACCTTC. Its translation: CASRLLSGGEGYTF.

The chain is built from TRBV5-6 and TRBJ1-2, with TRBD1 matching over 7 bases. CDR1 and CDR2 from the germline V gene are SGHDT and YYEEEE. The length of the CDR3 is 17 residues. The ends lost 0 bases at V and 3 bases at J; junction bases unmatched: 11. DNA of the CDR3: TGTGCCAGCAGCTTGGGGGGCAACAGGGGTGTGGACTATGGCTACACCTTC. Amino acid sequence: CASSLGGNRGVDYGYTF. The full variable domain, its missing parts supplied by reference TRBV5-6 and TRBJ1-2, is DAGVTQSPTHLIKTRGQQVTLRCSPKSGHDTVSWYQQALGQGPQFIFQYYEEEERQRGNFPDRFSGHQFPNYSSELNVNALLLGDSALYLCASSLGGNRGVDYGYTFGSGTRLTVV.

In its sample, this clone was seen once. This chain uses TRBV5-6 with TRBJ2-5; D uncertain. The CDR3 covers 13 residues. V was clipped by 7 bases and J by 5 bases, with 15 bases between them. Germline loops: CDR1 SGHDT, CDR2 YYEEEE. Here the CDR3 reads CASRGFAAETQYF. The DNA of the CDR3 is TGTGCCAGCCGAGGATTCGCAGCGGAGACCCAGTACTTC.

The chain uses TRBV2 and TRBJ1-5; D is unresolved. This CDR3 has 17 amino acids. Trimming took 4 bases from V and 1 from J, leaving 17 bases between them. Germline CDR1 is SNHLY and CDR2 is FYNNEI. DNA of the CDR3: TGTGCCAGCAGTGCCCTTCGGTCAGGTCGCAGCAATCAGCCCCAGCATTTT. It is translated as CASSALRSGRSNQPQHF. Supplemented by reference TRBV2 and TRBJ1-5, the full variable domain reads EPEVTQTPSHQVTQMGQEVILRCVPISNHLYFYWYRQILGQKVEFLVSFYNNEISEKSEIFDDQFSVERPDGSNFTLKIRSTKLEDSAMYFCASSALRSGRSNQPQHFGDGTRLSIL.

CDR3 DNA: TGCGCCAGCAGTCTCCGGTCAGGGGTAGAGACCCAGTACTTC. Residues: CASSLRSGVETQYF. The rearrangement links TRBV23-1 to TRBJ2-5; possible D gene TRBD1, 6 bases. TRBV23-1 is identified as an open reading frame with a role that is uncertain. The V end was cut by 4 bases, the J end by 4 bases, with 13 bases between. The CDR3 has 14 residues.

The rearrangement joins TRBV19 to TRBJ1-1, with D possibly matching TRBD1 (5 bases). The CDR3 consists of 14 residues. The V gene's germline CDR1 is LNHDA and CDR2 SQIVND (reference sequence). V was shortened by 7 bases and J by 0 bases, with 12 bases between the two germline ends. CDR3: CASTPGRMNTEAFF. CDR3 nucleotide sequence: TGTGCCAGTACCCCAGGGAGAATGAACACTGAAGCTTTCTTT.

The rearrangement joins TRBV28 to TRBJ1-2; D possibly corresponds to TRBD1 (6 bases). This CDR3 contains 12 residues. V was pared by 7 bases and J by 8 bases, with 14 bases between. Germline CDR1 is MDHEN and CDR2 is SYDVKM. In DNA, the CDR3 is TGTGCCAGCAATTGGGGGCGCGGAGGCTACACCTTC. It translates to CASNWGRGGYTF.

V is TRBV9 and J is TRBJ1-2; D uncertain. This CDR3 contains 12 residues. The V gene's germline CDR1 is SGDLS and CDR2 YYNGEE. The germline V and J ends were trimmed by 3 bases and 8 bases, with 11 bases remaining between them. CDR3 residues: CASSAYSGGYTF. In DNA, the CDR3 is TGTGCCAGCAGCGCGTACAGTGGCGGCTACACCTTC.

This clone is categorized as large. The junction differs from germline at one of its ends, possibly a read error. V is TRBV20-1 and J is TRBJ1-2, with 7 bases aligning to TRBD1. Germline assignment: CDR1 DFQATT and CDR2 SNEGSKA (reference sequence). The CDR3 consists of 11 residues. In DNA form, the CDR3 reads TGCAGTGCTTCACAGGGGAGGGCCCATTGCTTC. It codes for CSASQGRAHCF.

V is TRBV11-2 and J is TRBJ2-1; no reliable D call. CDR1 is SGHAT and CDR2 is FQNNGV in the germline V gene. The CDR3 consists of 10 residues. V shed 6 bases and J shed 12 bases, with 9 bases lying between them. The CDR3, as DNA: TGTGCCAGCAGAGGAGTCTGGCAGTTCTTC. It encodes CASRGVWQFF.

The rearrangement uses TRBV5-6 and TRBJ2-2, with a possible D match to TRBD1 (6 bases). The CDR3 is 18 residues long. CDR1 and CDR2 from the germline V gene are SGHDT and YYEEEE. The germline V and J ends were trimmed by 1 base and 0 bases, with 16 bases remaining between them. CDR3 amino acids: CASSLLGTPNSNTGELFF. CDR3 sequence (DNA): TGTGCCAGCAGCTTGTTAGGGACACCCAACTCGAACACCGGGGAGCTGTTTTTT.

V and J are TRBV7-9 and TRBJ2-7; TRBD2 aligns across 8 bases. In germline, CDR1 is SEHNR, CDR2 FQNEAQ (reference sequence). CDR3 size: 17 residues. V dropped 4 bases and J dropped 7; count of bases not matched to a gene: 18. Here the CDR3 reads CASSSGPRRGGLREQYF. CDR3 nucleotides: TGTGCCAGCAGCTCCGGACCTCGTCGGGGGGGCCTTCGGGAGCAGTACTTC.

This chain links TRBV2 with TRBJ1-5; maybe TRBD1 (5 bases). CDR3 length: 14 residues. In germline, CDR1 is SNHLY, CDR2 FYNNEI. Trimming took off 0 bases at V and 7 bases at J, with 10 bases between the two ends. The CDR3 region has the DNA TGTGCCAGCAGTGAAGCGCAAGGGGTGCAGCCCCAGCATTTT. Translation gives CASSEAQGVQPQHF.

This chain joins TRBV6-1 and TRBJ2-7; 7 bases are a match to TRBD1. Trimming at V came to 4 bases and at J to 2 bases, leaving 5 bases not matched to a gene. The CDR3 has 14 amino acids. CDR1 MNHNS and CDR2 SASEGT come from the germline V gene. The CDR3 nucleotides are TGTGCCAGCAGTGTAGACAGGGTCACCTACGAGCAGTACTTC. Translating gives CASSVDRVTYEQYF.

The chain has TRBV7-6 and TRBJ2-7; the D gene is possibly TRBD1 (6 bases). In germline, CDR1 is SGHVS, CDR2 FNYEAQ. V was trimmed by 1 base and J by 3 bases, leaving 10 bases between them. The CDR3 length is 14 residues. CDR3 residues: CASSLETGSYEQYF. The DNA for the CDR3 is TGTGCCAGCAGCTTAGAGACAGGTAGCTACGAGCAGTACTTC.

The CDR3 loop reads CASSSEAREQYF. The CDR3 nucleotides are TGCGCCAGCAGCTCAGAGGCTAGGGAGCAGTACTTC. The rearrangement links TRBV5-1 to TRBJ2-7; D unresolved. The germline V gene encodes CDR1 SGHRS and CDR2 YFSETQ. V was shortened by 3 bases and J by 7 bases, with 11 bases between the two germline ends. The CDR3 length is 12 residues.

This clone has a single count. DNA for the CDR3: TGTGCCAGCAGTCATACAGGGGAGTGGAACTACGAGCAGTACTTC. It codes for CASSHTGEWNYEQYF. This chain connects TRBV27 to TRBJ2-7, with 7 bases identical to TRBD1. The CDR3 spans 15 residues. Unmatched junction bases numbered 10, after V lost 5 bases and J lost 3 bases. CDR1 MNHEY and CDR2 SMNVEV come from the germline V gene (reference sequence).

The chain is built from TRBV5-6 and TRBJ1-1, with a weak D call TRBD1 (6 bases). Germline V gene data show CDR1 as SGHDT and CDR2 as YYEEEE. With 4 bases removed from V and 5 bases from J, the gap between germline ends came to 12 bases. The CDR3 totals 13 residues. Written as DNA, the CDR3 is TGTGCCAGCAGCCCAACAGGGTTGACTGAAGCTTTCTTT. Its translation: CASSPTGLTEAFF.

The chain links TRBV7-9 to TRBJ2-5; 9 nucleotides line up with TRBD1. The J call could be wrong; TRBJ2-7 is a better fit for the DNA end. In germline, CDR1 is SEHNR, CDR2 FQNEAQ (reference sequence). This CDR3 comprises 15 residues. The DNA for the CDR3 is TGTGCCAGCAGCTTACCGGACAGGGGTCCCCTCGAGCAGTACTTC. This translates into CASSLPDRGPLEQYF.

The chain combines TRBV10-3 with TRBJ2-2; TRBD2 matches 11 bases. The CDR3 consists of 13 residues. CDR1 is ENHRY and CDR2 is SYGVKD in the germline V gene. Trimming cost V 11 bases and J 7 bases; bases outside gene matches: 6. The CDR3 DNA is TGTGCCGTACTAGCGGGGGCGAGCGGGGAGCTGTTTTTT. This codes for CAVLAGASGELFF.

In DNA form, the CDR3 reads TGTGCCAGCAGTTACACAGCGGGGACCACAGATACGCAGTATTTT. Protein product: CASSYTAGTTDTQYF. The chain uses TRBV6-6 and TRBJ2-3, with 7 bases aligning to TRBD2. This CDR3 is 15 amino acids long. V trimming: 2 bases; J trimming: 2 bases; junction bases outside the gene matches: 4. From germline, CDR1 is MNHNY and CDR2 SVGAGI (reference sequence).

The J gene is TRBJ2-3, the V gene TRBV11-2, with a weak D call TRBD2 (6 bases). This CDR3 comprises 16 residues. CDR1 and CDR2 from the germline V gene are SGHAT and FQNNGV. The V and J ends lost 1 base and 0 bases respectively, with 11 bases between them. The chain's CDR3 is CASSLVGGASTDTQYF. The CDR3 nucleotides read TGTGCCAGCAGCTTAGTGGGCGGGGCTAGCACAGATACGCAGTATTTT.